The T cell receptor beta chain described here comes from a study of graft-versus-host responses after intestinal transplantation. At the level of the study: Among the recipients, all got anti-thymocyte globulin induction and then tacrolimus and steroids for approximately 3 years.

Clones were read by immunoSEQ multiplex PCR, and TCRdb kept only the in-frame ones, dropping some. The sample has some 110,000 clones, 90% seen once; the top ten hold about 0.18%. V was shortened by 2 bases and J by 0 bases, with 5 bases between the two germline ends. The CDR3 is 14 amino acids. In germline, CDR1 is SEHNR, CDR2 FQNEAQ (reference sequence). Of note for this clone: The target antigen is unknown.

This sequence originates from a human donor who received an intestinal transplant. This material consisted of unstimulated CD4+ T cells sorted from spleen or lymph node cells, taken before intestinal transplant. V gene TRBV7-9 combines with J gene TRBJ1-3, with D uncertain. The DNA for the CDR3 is TGTGCCAGCAGCTTATTTCACTCTGGAAACACCATATATTTT. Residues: CASSLFHSGNTIYF.